This TCR beta chain was identified in a study of CD8 T cells in ankylosing spondylitis. Points from the study as a whole: Matched ankylosing spondylitis synovial fluid reportedly contained a significantly enriched population of disease-linked clones. Seemingly characteristic of ankylosing spondylitis blood was a TCR beta motif consisting of eight highly homologous variants.

Quantitative barcoded 5'-RACE was used to prepare TCR beta libraries. TCRdb ran MiXCR on the 5' RACE reads and lists one entry per CDR3 protein. The sample contains fewer than 350,000 distinct CDR3 sequences, approximately 10% of which appear only once. A note on this clonotype: Its antigen remains unidentified.

The specimen sequenced was blood, either unsorted or a sorted T cell fraction (not recorded which). The sequence was obtained from a female donor with ankylosing spondylitis or in good health (not recorded which).

The CDR3 nucleotides read TGCGCCAGCAGCCAATCCCCAGGGACCTACGAGCAGTACTTC. This codes for CASSQSPGTYEQYF. The chain links TRBV4-3 to TRBJ2-7, with D possibly TRBD1 on 5 matching bases. The germline V gene encodes CDR1 LGHNA and CDR2 YSLEER. The CDR3 is 14 amino acids. Trimming pared 2 bases from V and 2 bases from J, leaving 10 bases between.